Each of the 22 T cell receptor beta chains below was sequenced from the same sample in a study of beta chain features in type 1 diabetes. Expressed TCRB transcripts were sequenced after all isolated RNA was converted to cDNA. The data were produced by immunoSEQ multiplex PCR, yet TCRdb's version contains in-frame clones alone and is incomplete. The profile shows roughly 350,000 clones, approximately 11% of them singletons. The sequencing sample was made of naive CD4+ T cells from blood. Source of these receptors: a woman in her thirties in good health.

The sample holds a few counts of this clone. The chain carries TRBV4-3 and TRBJ2-1; 9 bases fit TRBD2. V trimming: 3 bases; J trimming: 0 bases; junction bases outside the gene matches: 6. Germline CDR1 LGHNA, CDR2 YSLEER. This CDR3 has 17 amino acids. This chain's CDR3 is CASSQDLAGLSYNEQFF. The CDR3 DNA is TGCGCCAGCAGCCAGGATCTAGCGGGACTCTCCTACAATGAGCAGTTCTTC.

The V call is TRBV6-5, the J call TRBJ1-4; no clear D gene. V gave up 0 bases and J gave up 5 bases, with 10 bases separating them. This CDR3 is built from 15 residues. Per the germline V gene, CDR1 is MNHEY and CDR2 is SVGAGI. The CDR3 sequence: CASSYSEVTNEKLFF. The CDR3 bases are TGTGCCAGCAGTTACTCGGAGGTAACCAATGAAAAACTGTTTTTT.

V usage is TRBV2 and J usage is TRBJ2-7; TRBD1 matches at 8 bases. CDR1 and CDR2 from the germline V gene are SNHLY and FYNNEI. V lost 5 bases, J lost 3 bases, and 9 bases stayed unmatched. This CDR3 has 15 residues. Here the CDR3 reads CASSFPPTGGYEQYF. CDR3 sequence (DNA): TGTGCCAGCAGTTTCCCTCCTACAGGGGGCTACGAGCAGTACTTC.

This clone was detected only a few times. The chain combines TRBV27 with TRBJ2-1; TRBD2 is a possible D gene (5 bases). The CDR3 runs to 14 residues. The ends were cut back, 5 bases at V and 4 bases at J, with 12 bases in the middle. From germline, CDR1 is MNHEY and CDR2 SMNVEV (reference sequence). The CDR3 DNA reads as TGTGCCAGCAGTACAACCGGGAAGTACAATGAGCAGTTCTTC. It encodes CASSTTGKYNEQFF.

The chain employs TRBV5-4 and TRBJ2-7; D gene uncertain. CDR1 SGHNT and CDR2 YYREEE come from the germline V gene (reference sequence). The length of the CDR3 is 13 residues. V was pared by 1 base and J by 4 bases, with 9 bases between. The CDR3 loop is CASSLNSLYEQYF. The CDR3 DNA sequence: TGTGCCAGCAGCTTGAACAGCTTATACGAGCAGTACTTC.

The chain couples TRBV7-2 to TRBJ1-2; D remains unclear. The CDR3 consists of 13 residues. Germline lookup yields CDR1 SGHTA and CDR2 FQGNSA. Trimming took 4 bases from V and 4 from J, leaving 10 bases between them. Here the CDR3 reads CASSSPSSYGYTF. CDR3 sequence (DNA): TGTGCCAGCAGCTCCCCCTCCAGCTATGGCTACACCTTC.

This clone was observed a handful of times. V gene TRBV29-1 combines with J gene TRBJ2-5; 7 bases match TRBD2. There are 12 residues in the CDR3. The germline CDR1 and CDR2 sequences are SQVTM and ANQGSEA. V gave up 5 bases and J gave up 5 bases; unmatched junction bases: 5. CDR3 region: CSVSGMGETQYF. The DNA for the CDR3 is TGCAGCGTTAGCGGGATGGGGGAGACCCAGTACTTC.

In this sample, this clone turned up a few times. The chain's CDR3 is CSVGAAAGGADEQFF. The DNA of the CDR3 is TGCAGCGTAGGTGCGGCGGCAGGGGGCGCCGATGAGCAGTTCTTC. V gene TRBV29-1 combines with J gene TRBJ2-1, with 8 bases fitting TRBD1. CDR3 length: 15 residues. The V gene end was trimmed by 6 bases and the J gene end by 8 bases; junction bases not matched to a gene: 15. Germline values: CDR1 SQVTM, CDR2 ANQGSEA.

This clone has ten or more counts. V usage is TRBV29-1 and J usage is TRBJ2-7; D is possibly TRBD2 (5 bases). V lost 3 bases and J 6 bases, leaving 12 bases between the germline ends. The length of the CDR3 is 12 residues. CDR1 and CDR2 (germline): SQVTM, ANQGSEA. CDR3 protein: CSVDGGGVEQYF. In nucleotides, the CDR3 is TGCAGCGTTGATGGAGGTGGAGTCGAGCAGTACTTC.

This clone has a handful of counts. The chain is built from TRBV5-4 and TRBJ2-1; TRBD2 matches at 13 bases. This CDR3 contains 17 residues. The germline V gene encodes CDR1 SGHNT and CDR2 YYREEE (reference sequence). The trim removed 4 bases at V and 2 bases at J, leaving 6 bases unmatched. The CDR3 DNA reads as TGTGCCAGCAGCCCACCGACTAGCGGGAGGCCCTACAATGAGCAGTTCTTC. Its protein is CASSPPTSGRPYNEQFF.

The chain employs TRBV7-9 and TRBJ2-4, with D possibly being TRBD1 (7 bases). With 1 base removed from V and 7 bases from J, the gap between germline ends came to 11 bases. The V gene's germline CDR1 is SEHNR and CDR2 FQNEAQ (reference sequence). This CDR3 spans 14 amino acids. CDR3 DNA: TGTGCCAGCAGCTTAGGTGCAGGGGGGAACATTCAGTACTTC. This encodes CASSLGAGGNIQYF.

The table lists this clone with a few counts. The chain uses TRBV5-1 and TRBJ2-1, with 7 bases that match TRBD2. The length of the CDR3 is 14 residues. Germline trimming cut 0 bases from V and 10 bases from J; bases unmatched to any gene: 7. Germline V gives CDR1 SGHRS, CDR2 YFSETQ. The CDR3 loop reads CASSLATSASEQFF. The CDR3 nucleotides read TGCGCCAGCAGCTTGGCCACTAGCGCCTCCGAGCAGTTCTTC.

The chain is built from TRBV5-1 and TRBJ2-7; 9 bases match TRBD1. Germline values: CDR1 SGHRS, CDR2 YFSETQ. Trimming took 6 bases from V and 6 from J; bases not matched to a gene: 13. This CDR3 region has 15 residues. CDR3 sequence (DNA): TGCGCCAGCACCCCGACCGGGACAGGGTCGGTCGAGCAGTACTTC. Residues: CASTPTGTGSVEQYF.

The chain recombines TRBV4-2 with TRBJ2-5; 7 nucleotides align to TRBD1. The CDR3 is 15 residues long. After removal of 3 bases from V and 4 bases from J, the junction contained 8 bases not matched to a gene. Germline V gene lookup returns CDR1 LGHNA and CDR2 YNFKEQ. The CDR3 loop is CASSQDGQVRETQYF. CDR3 nucleotides: TGTGCCAGCAGCCAGGACGGACAGGTTCGAGAGACCCAGTACTTC.

This clone was detected only a few times. The chain uses TRBV7-8 and TRBJ2-5; TRBD1 matches at 7 bases. Germline CDR1 and CDR2: SGHVS and FQNEAQ. The length of the CDR3 is 14 residues. With V trimmed by 3 bases and J by 2 bases, 3 bases remained unmatched. The CDR3 DNA reads TGTGCCAGCAGCTTTCCGGGACAGCAAGAGACCCAGTACTTC. As protein: CASSFPGQQETQYF.

A few counts support this clone. V usage is TRBV9 and J usage is TRBJ2-6; weak D call: TRBD2 (6 bases). With 0 bases removed from V and 0 bases from J, the gap between germline ends came to 13 bases. Germline CDR1 SGDLS, CDR2 YYNGEE. The CDR3 extends over 18 amino acids. This CDR3 is CASSVEGGASSGANVLTF. CDR3 sequence (DNA): TGTGCCAGCAGCGTAGAAGGAGGGGCCAGCTCTGGGGCCAACGTCCTGACTTTC.

This rearrangement joins TRBV5-4 to TRBJ2-1; 8 bases line up with TRBD1. CDR1 is SGHNT and CDR2 is YYREEE in the germline V gene (reference sequence). The CDR3 loop spans 15 amino acids. V lost 5 bases, J lost 5 bases, and 9 bases stayed unmatched. CDR3 bases: TGTGCCAGCAGGGACGGACAGGGCCTGAACAATGAGCAGTTCTTC. This sequence encodes CASRDGQGLNNEQFF.

The chain has TRBV30 and TRBJ1-5; a weak D match, TRBD1 (6 bases). CDR3 length: 13 amino acids. V lost 1 base and J 7 bases, leaving 11 bases between the germline ends. Germline CDR1 and CDR2: GTSNPN and SVGIG (reference sequence). The CDR3 region has the DNA TGTGCCTGGAGTGGGGGGCAGCAACAGCCCCAGCATTTT. This translates into CAWSGGQQQPQHF.

The chain's CDR3 is CASSFPGTAETQYF. The DNA of the CDR3 is TGTGCCAGCAGCTTTCCCGGGACTGCGGAGACCCAGTACTTC. The chain links TRBV7-9 to TRBJ2-5; the D gene is possibly TRBD2 (6 bases). Trimming pared 3 bases from V and 5 bases from J, leaving 13 bases between. The CDR3 totals 14 residues. The V gene's germline CDR1 is SEHNR and CDR2 FQNEAQ (reference sequence).

The chain has TRBV14 and TRBJ1-5, with 8 bases fitting TRBD1. The germline V gene has CDR1 SGHDN and CDR2 FVKESK. The CDR3 is made up of 20 amino acids. The trim removed 0 bases at V and 1 base at J, leaving 14 bases unmatched. CDR3 loop: CASSQDIETGERGSNQPQHF. As DNA, the CDR3 is TGTGCCAGCAGCCAAGATATTGAGACAGGGGAGAGAGGCAGCAATCAGCCCCAGCATTTT.

This clone was seen more than once but under ten times. This sequence joins TRBV11-1 and TRBJ2-2, with D possibly being TRBD2 (5 bases). The germline V gene encodes CDR1 SGHAT and CDR2 FQDESV (reference sequence). The CDR3 extends over 13 amino acids. V shed 5 bases and J shed 6 bases, with 10 bases lying between them. The CDR3, as DNA: TGTGCCAGCAGCCGGAAGAGGGCCGGGGAGCTGTTTTTT. Amino acid sequence: CASSRKRAGELFF.

Of note for this clone: The sample has other DNA sequences that encode this CDR3 too. V is TRBV18 and J is TRBJ2-5, with D possibly TRBD2 on 5 matching bases. Germline CDR1 and CDR2: KGHSH and LQKENI. V was shortened by 3 bases and J by 1 base, with 6 bases between the two germline ends. This CDR3 comprises 13 residues. CDR3 sequence (DNA): TGTGCCAGCTCACCGGGGAGCCAAGAGACCCAGTACTTC. It encodes CASSPGSQETQYF.